This TCR beta chain was recorded in a study of blood T cell repertoires in COVID-19. In the study's own analysis: Amplification from reference gene primers served as the basis for estimated nucleated cell counts. Profiled with immunoSEQ multiplex PCR; TCRdb holds only in-frame clones, not every one. That table supplies the V and J calls and clone size; D and trimming were determined from the DNA. This sample has 15,000 to 20,000 clones, with roughly 88% found just once. The V end lost 3 bases, the J end lost 6 bases, and 13 bases lay between the germline ends. The CDR3 has 14 amino acids. From germline, CDR1 is SNHLY and CDR2 FYNNEI.

The material sequenced was peripheral blood. The receptor was derived from a human donor in a cohort sampled during active COVID-19. The chain is built from TRBV2 and TRBJ2-3; a weak D match, TRBD1 (5 bases). The CDR3 DNA follows: TGTGCCAGCAGTGAGGGGCCCGACGCTGATACGCAGTATTTT. This translates into CASSEGPDADTQYF.